The clone carrying this TCR beta chain was observed once. The sample originates from a study of blood T cell repertoires in COVID-19. The wider study: PBMCs, B-cell-depleted T cells, or T cells were the source of the cDNA or gDNA that made up the material.

The length of the CDR3 is 16 residues. V trimming: 4 bases; J trimming: 5 bases; junction bases outside the gene matches: 11. Germline CDR1 reads LGHNA; CDR2 reads YSLEER. Under the authors' procedure: Amplification from reference gene primers served as the basis for estimated nucleated cell counts. Clones were read by immunoSEQ multiplex PCR, and TCRdb kept only the in-frame ones, dropping some. V, J and clone size were drawn from that table, and D and trimming were deduced from the DNA. The sample includes 150,000 to 200,000 clones, around 86% of them seen just once. This sequence joins TRBV4-3 and TRBJ2-7; 10 bases are a match to TRBD2. The sample was peripheral blood. The TCR originated in a woman at least 80 years old in a cohort sampled during active or convalescent COVID-19. CDR3 sequence: CASSRQFSGGRDEQYF. The DNA for the CDR3 is TGCGCCAGCAGCCGACAGTTTAGCGGGGGGCGGGACGAGCAGTACTTC.